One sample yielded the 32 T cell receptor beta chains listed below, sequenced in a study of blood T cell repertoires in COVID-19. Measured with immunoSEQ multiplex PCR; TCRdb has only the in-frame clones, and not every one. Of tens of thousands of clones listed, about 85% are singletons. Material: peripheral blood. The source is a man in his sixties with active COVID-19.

The CDR3 sequence: CASSEEGGSRTDTQYF. As DNA, the CDR3 is TGTGCCAGCAGTGAGGAAGGGGGCTCGCGCACAGATACGCAGTATTTT. The chain uses TRBV25-1 and TRBJ2-3; 7 positions match TRBD1. CDR3 length equals 16 residues. V was clipped by 3 bases and J by 1 base; unmatched bases: 7. Germline CDR1 and CDR2: MGHDK and SYGVNS.

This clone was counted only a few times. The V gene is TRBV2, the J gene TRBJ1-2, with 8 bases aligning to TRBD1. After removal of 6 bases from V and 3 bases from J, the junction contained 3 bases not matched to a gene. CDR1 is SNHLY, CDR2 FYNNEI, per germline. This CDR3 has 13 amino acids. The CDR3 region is CASRGQEDYGYTF. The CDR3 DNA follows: TGTGCCAGCAGGGGACAGGAAGACTATGGCTACACCTTC.

In nucleotides, the CDR3 is TGTGCCAGCAGCTTGGCCAGGGCTGAAGCTTTCTTT. It specifies CASSLARAEAFF. This chain joins TRBV5-8 and TRBJ1-1, with D perhaps TRBD1 (5 bases). The V end lost 0 bases, the J end lost 6 bases, and 6 bases lay between the germline ends. Germline V gene sequence: CDR1 SGHTS, CDR2 YDEGEE. The CDR3 consists of 12 residues.

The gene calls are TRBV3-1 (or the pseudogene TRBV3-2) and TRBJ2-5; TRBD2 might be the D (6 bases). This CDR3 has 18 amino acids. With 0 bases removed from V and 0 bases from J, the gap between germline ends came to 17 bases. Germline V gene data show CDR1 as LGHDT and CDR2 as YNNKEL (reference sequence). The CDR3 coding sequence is TGTGCCAGCAGCCAAGATCCGTTCGGCGGGGCCTACCAAGAGACCCAGTACTTC. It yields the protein CASSQDPFGGAYQETQYF.

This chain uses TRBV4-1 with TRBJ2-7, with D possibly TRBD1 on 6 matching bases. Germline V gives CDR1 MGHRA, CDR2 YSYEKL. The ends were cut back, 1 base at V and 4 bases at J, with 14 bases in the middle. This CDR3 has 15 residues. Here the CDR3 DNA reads TGCGCCAGCAGCCAAGCCTCGGTAGGGGGTTACGAGCAGTACTTC. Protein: CASSQASVGGYEQYF.

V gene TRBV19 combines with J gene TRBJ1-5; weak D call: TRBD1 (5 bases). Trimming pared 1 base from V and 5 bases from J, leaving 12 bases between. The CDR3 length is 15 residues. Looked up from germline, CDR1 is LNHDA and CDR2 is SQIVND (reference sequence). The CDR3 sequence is CASSIVRGTHQPQHF. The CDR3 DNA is TGTGCCAGTAGTATAGTTCGAGGGACTCATCAGCCCCAGCATTTT. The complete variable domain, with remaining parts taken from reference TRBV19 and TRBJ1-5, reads DGGITQSPKYLFRKEGQNVTLSCEQNLNHDAMYWYRQDPGQGLRLIYYSQIVNDFQKGDIAEGYSVSREKKESFPLTVTSAQKNPTAFYLCASSIVRGTHQPQHFGDGTRLSIL.

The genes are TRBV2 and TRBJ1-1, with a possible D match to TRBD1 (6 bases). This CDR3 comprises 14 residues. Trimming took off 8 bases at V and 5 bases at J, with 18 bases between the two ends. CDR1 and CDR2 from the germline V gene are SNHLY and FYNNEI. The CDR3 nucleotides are TGTGCCAGCTGGCGGGGGCGCAGGGATACTGAAGCTTTCTTT. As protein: CASWRGRRDTEAFF.

CDR3 in amino acids: CASGPGGDTQYF. CDR3 coding DNA: TGTGCCAGCGGCCCGGGGGGGGATACGCAGTATTTT. J is TRBJ2-3 and V is TRBV25-1; TRBD2 aligns across 8 bases. Germline lookup yields CDR1 MGHDK and CDR2 SYGVNS. The CDR3 covers 12 residues. The V segment lost 8 bases and the J segment 6 bases; nucleotides outside the gene matches: 4.

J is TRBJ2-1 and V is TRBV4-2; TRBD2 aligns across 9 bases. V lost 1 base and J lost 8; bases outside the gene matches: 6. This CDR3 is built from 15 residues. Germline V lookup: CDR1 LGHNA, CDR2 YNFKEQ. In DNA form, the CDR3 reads TGTGCCAGCAGCCAAGCCCTAGCGGGGAGGGATGAGCAGTTCTTC. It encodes CASSQALAGRDEQFF.

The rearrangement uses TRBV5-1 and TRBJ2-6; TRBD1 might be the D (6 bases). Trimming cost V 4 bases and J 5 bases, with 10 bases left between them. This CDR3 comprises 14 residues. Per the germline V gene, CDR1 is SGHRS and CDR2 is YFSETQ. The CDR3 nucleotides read TGCGCCAGCAGCGTACAGGGTCGGGCCAACGTCCTGACTTTC. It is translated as CASSVQGRANVLTF.

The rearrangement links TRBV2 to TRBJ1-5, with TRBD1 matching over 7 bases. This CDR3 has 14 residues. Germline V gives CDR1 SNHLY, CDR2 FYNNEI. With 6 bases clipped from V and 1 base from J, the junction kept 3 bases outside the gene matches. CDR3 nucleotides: TGTGCCAGCAGATTACAGGGGAGCAATCAGCCCCAGCATTTT. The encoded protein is CASRLQGSNQPQHF. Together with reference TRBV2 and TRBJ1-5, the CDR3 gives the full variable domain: EPEVTQTPSHQVTQMGQEVILRCVPISNHLYFYWYRQILGQKVEFLVSFYNNEISEKSEIFDDQFSVERPDGSNFTLKIRSTKLEDSAMYFCASRLQGSNQPQHFGDGTRLSIL.

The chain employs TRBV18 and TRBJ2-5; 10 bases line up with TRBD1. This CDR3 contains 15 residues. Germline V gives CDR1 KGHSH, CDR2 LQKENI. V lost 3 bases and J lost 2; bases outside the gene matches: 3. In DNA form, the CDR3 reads TGTGCCAGCTCACCCAGGACAGGGGGTCAAGAGACCCAGTACTTC. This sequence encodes CASSPRTGGQETQYF.

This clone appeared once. The chain's CDR3 is CASSQGTSGGLGETQYF. In nucleotides, the CDR3 is TGTGCCAGCAGCCAGGGGACTAGCGGGGGGCTCGGGGAGACCCAGTACTTC. J is TRBJ2-5 and V is TRBV5-4, with 15 bases that match TRBD2. CDR1 and CDR2 from the germline V gene are SGHNT and YYREEE (reference sequence). The junction had 9 bases not matched to a gene; V was cut back by 4 bases and J by 5 bases. The CDR3 contains 17 residues. The entire variable domain, with the rest obtained from reference TRBV5-4 and TRBJ2-5, is as follows: ETGVTQSPTHLIKTRGQQVTLRCSSQSGHNTVSWYQQALGQGPQFIFQYYREEENGRGNFPPRFSGLQFPNYSSELNVNALELDDSALYLCASSQGTSGGLGETQYFGPGTRLLVL.

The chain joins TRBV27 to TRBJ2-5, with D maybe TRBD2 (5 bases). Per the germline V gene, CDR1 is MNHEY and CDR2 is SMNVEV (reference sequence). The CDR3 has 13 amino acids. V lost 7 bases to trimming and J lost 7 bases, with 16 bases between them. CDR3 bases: TGTGCCAGCACAGCGGACCCAGGCGGGACCCAGTACTTC. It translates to CASTADPGGTQYF.

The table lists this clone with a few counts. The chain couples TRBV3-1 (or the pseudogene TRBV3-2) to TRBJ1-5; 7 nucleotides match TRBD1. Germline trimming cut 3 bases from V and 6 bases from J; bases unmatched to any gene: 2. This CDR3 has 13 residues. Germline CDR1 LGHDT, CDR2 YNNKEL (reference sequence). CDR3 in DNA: TGTGCCAGCAGCCATCGGGACAGTCAGCCCCAGCATTTT. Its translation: CASSHRDSQPQHF.

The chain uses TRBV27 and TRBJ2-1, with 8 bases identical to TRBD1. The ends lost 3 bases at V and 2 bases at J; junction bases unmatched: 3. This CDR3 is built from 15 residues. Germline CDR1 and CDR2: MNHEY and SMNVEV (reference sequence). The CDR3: CASSFGQGAYNEQFF. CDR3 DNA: TGTGCCAGCAGTTTCGGACAGGGAGCCTACAATGAGCAGTTCTTC.

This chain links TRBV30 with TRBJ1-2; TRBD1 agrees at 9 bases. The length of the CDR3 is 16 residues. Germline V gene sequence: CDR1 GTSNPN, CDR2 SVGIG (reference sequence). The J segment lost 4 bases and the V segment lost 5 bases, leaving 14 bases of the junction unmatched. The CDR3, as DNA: TGTGCCTGGGCCAAAACTACAGGGGGCTGGGGCTATGGCTACACCTTC. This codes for CAWAKTTGGWGYGYTF. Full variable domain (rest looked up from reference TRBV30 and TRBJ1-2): SQTIHQWPATLVQPVGSPLSLECTVEGTSNPNLYWYRQAAGRGLQLLFYSVGIGQISSEVPQNLSASRPQDRQFILSSKKLLLSDSGFYLCAWAKTTGGWGYGYTFGSGTRLTVV.

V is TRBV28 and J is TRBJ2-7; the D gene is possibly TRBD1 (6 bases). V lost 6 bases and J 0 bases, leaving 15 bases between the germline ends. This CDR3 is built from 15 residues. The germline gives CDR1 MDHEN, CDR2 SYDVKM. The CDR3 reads CASSPTGTHSYEQYF. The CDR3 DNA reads TGTGCCAGCAGCCCAACCGGGACACACTCCTACGAGCAGTACTTC.

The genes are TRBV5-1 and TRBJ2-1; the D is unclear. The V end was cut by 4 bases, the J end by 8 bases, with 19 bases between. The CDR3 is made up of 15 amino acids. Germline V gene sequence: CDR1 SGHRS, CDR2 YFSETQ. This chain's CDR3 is CASSLSRVLGDEQFF. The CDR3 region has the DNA TGCGCCAGCAGCCTGAGCCGGGTCCTCGGCGATGAGCAGTTCTTC.

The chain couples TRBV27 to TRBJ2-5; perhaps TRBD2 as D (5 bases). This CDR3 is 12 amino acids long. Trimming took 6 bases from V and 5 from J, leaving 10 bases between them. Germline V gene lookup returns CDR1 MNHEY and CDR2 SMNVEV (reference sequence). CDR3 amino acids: CASSPRGETQYF. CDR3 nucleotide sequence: TGTGCCAGCAGCCCCCGAGGGGAGACCCAGTACTTC.

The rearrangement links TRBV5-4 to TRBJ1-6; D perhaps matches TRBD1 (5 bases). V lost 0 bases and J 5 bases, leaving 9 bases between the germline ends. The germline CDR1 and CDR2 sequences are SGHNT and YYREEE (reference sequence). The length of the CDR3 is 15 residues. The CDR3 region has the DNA TGTGCCAGCAGCTTGGCGGGGGTGGATAATTCACCCCTCCACTTT. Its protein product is CASSLAGVDNSPLHF.

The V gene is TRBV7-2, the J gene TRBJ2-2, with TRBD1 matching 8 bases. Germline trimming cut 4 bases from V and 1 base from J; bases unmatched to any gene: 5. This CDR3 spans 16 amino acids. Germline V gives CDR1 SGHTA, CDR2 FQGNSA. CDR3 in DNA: TGTGCCAGCAGCTACGGGACAGGATTGAACACCGGGGAGCTGTTTTTT. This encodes CASSYGTGLNTGELFF.

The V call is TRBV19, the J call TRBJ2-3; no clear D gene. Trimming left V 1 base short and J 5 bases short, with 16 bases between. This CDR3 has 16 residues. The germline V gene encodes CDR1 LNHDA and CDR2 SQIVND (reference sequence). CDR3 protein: CASSIVPPGLQDTQYF. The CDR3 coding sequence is TGTGCCAGTAGTATAGTTCCCCCGGGTCTCCAAGATACGCAGTATTTT.

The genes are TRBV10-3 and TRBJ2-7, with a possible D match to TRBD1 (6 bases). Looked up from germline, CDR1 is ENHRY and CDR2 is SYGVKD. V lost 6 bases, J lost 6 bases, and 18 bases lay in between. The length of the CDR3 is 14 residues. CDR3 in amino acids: CAIRLQGLPSEQYF. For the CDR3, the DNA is TGTGCCATCAGGTTACAGGGTTTGCCCTCCGAGCAGTACTTC.

In DNA form, the CDR3 reads TGTGCCAGCAGTTACTCGCTTCGGGGTAGCAATCAGCCCCAGCATTTT. Amino acid sequence: CASSYSLRGSNQPQHF. The chain links TRBV6-6 to TRBJ1-5; D is unresolved. The V gene lost 0 bases and the J gene lost 0 bases, with 9 bases spanning the gap. Germline CDR1 MNHNY, CDR2 SVGAGI (reference sequence). This CDR3 comprises 16 residues.

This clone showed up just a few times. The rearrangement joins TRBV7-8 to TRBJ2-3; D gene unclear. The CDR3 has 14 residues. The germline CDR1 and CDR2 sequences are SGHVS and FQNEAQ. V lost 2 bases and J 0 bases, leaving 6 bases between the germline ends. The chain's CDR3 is CASSLLPSTDTQYF. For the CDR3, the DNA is TGTGCCAGCAGCTTACTCCCTAGCACAGATACGCAGTATTTT.

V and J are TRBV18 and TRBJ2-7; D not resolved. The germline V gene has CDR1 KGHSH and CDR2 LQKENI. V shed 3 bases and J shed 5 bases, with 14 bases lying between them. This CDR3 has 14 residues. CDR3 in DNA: TGTGCCAGCTCACCCTTTGAGAGGTCGGACGAGCAGTACTTC. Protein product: CASSPFERSDEQYF. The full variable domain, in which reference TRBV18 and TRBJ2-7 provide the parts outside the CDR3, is NAGVMQNPRHLVRRRGQEARLRCSPMKGHSHVYWYRQLPEEGLKFMVYLQKENIIDESGMPKERFSAEFPKEGPSILRIQQVVRGDSAAYFCASSPFERSDEQYFGPGTRLTVT.

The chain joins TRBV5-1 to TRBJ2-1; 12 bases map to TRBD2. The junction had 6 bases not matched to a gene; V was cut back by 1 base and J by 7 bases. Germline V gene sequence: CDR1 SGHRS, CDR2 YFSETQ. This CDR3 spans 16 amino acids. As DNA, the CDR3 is TGCGCCAGCAGCTTGACCTCCGGACTAGCGGGGAATGAGCAGTTCTTC. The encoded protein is CASSLTSGLAGNEQFF.

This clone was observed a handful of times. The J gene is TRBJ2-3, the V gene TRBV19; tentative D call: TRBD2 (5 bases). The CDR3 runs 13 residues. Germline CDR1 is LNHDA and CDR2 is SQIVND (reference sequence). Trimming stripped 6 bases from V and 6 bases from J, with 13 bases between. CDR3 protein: CASSTDYGDTQYF. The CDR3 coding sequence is TGTGCCAGTAGCACCGACTATGGGGATACGCAGTATTTT.

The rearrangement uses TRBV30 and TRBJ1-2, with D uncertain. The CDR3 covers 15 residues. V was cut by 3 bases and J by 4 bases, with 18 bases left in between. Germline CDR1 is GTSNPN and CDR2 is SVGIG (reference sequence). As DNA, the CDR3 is TGTGCCTGGAGCGACGGACCCCTGCGGGCCTATGGCTACACCTTC. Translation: CAWSDGPLRAYGYTF.

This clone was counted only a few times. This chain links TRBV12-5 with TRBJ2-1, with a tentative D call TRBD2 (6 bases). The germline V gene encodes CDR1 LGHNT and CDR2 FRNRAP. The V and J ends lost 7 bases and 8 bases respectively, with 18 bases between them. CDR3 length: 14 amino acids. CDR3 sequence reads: CASAPGSGWDEQFF. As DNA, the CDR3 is TGTGCTAGTGCCCCGGGGAGCGGGTGGGATGAGCAGTTCTTC.

The CDR3 sequence: CASSFPQWDSEQYF. DNA of the CDR3: TGTGCCAGCAGTTTCCCCCAGTGGGACAGCGAGCAGTACTTC. The chain employs TRBV28 and TRBJ2-7; 7 bases match TRBD1. With 3 bases clipped from V and 6 bases from J, the junction kept 8 bases outside the gene matches. Germline lookup yields CDR1 MDHEN and CDR2 SYDVKM. This CDR3 is built from 14 residues.